The clone carrying this T cell receptor (beta chain) showed up just a few times. Its antigen is not known. Every bit of the isolated RNA underwent reverse transcription, so sequencing read expressed TCRB transcripts. Here immunoSEQ multiplex PCR was the method, and the copy in TCRdb shows in-frame clones only, minus some. The sample contains about 200,000 clones, about a tenth of which appear only once. Sorting with CD45RO/CCR7/CD25/CD127/CD95/CD27 yielded naive, central memory, regulatory and stem-like memory CD4+ cells. These data originate in a study of beta chain features in type 1 diabetes. Study results and limitations: When Type 1 diabetes patients were examined, their TCRB CDR3s proved moderately but significantly shorter in all four CD4+ subsets.

The CDR3 totals 12 residues. Germline-derived CDR1 and CDR2 are SGHNT and YYREEE (reference sequence). This clonotype was obtained from a man aged 18 to 30 in good health. Specimen: central memory CD4+ T cells from blood. The chain carries TRBV5-4 and TRBJ1-5; D is unclear. The CDR3 DNA reads as TGTGCTTTCGGTACTTACAATCAGCCCCAGCATTTT. This gives the protein CAFGTYNQPQHF.